The present T cell receptor beta chain was sequenced within a study of T cells in Graves' hyperthyroidism and ophthalmopathy. TCR beta CDR3 regions were amplified from RNA transcripts. When the TCR CDR3 underwent first-round RT-PCR, the HTBI primer set was used. TCRdb used MiXCR to reprocess the multiplex PCR reads, holding one entry per CDR3 protein. The table lists hundreds of thousands of distinct CDR3 sequences, roughly 46% of them singletons, with 8% to 8.5% in the top ten. Based on clinical symptoms, serum thyroxine and TRAb, thyroid ultrasound and orbital computed tomography, diagnoses were reached. This clonotype was seen at least ten times. This TCR was recovered from a woman in her late teens or twenties with Graves' hyperthyroidism. Input material: peripheral blood or thyroid tissue (not recorded which).

This CDR3 reads CASMGLAGYEQYF. The CDR3 DNA follows: TGTGCCAGCATGGGACTAGCGGGGTACGAGCAGTACTTC. V usage is TRBV2 and J usage is TRBJ2-7; 13 bases fit TRBD2. V trimming: 7 bases; J trimming: 4 bases; junction bases outside the gene matches: 1. The CDR3 totals 13 residues. From germline, CDR1 is SNHLY and CDR2 FYNNEI.